The rows below give T cell receptor beta chains drawn from one sample of a study of response to subunit inactivated influenza vaccine. TCRdb re-derived calls from the RT-PCR reads in MiXCR, one entry per CDR3 protein. The sample has about 780,000 distinct CDR3 sequences, about 18% seen once. This specimen consisted of PBMCs from blood, obtained around 5 days after vaccination. The origin of the receptors is a man aged 45 to 65 who received an inactivated influenza vaccine. Each CDR3 is given with its conserved first and last residue. D genes are given only for firm matches. Size tells how often a clone was seen (once, few, many) or the class of an expanded clone, and some rows leave it out.

CDR3aa: CSVVLLRTGTYEQYF
CDR3nt: TGCAGCGTTGTTTTATTGAGGACAGGGACCTACGAGCAGTACTTC
abundance: -
v_gene: TRBV29-1
j_gene: TRBJ2-7
d_gene: TRBD1

CDR3aa: CASSLWGISYEQYF
CDR3nt: TGTGCCAGCAGTTTATGGGGGATATCCTACGAGCAGTACTTC
abundance: -
v_gene: TRBV28
j_gene: TRBJ2-7
d_gene: -

CDR3aa: CASSLSGGRNQPQHF
CDR3nt: TGTGCCAGCAGCTTATCTGGGGGCCGTAATCAGCCCCAGCATTTT
abundance: -
v_gene: TRBV11-1
j_gene: TRBJ1-5
d_gene: -

CDR3aa: CASSVGMGGYNEQFF
CDR3nt: TGTGCCAGCAGCGTAGGGATGGGCGGGTACAATGAGCAGTTCTTC
abundance: -
v_gene: TRBV9
j_gene: TRBJ2-1
d_gene: -

CDR3aa: CASSPRVFLHEQYF
CDR3nt: TGTGCCAGCAGCCCACGGGTTTTTCTCCACGAGCAGTACTTC
abundance: -
v_gene: TRBV7-2
j_gene: TRBJ2-7
d_gene: -

CDR3aa: CASSQDRVTGELFF
CDR3nt: TGTGCCAGCAGTCAAGACAGGGTAACTGGGGAGCTGTTTTTT
abundance: many
v_gene: TRBV12-3/TRBV12-4
j_gene: TRBJ2-2
d_gene: TRBD1

CDR3aa: CSASLRTGFSGYTF
CDR3nt: TGCAGTGCTAGCCTAAGGACGGGTTTTAGCGGCTACACCTTC
abundance: many
v_gene: TRBV20-1
j_gene: TRBJ1-2
d_gene: -

CDR3aa: CSASGVVGTEAFF
CDR3nt: TGCAGTGCTAGTGGGGTCGTGGGCACTGAAGCTTTCTTT
abundance: -
v_gene: TRBV20-1
j_gene: TRBJ1-1
d_gene: -

CDR3aa: CASSQDRSLYNEQFF
CDR3nt: TGTGCCAGCAGCCAAGACAGGTCCCTCTACAATGAGCAGTTCTTC
abundance: -
v_gene: TRBV14
j_gene: TRBJ2-1
d_gene: -

CDR3aa: CASSLGWVSEQFF
CDR3nt: TGTGCCAGCAGCTTAGGTTGGGTATCTGAGCAGTTCTTC
abundance: few
v_gene: TRBV7-6
j_gene: TRBJ2-1
d_gene: -

CDR3aa: CASRVAFGGEQYF
CDR3nt: TGCGCCAGCCGAGTCGCGTTTGGTGGCGAGCAGTACTTC
abundance: -
v_gene: TRBV5-1
j_gene: TRBJ2-7
d_gene: -

CDR3aa: CASSVLAVHREQFF
CDR3nt: TGCGCCAGCAGTGTTCTGGCGGTCCACCGAGAGCAGTTCTTC
abundance: many
v_gene: TRBV10-2
j_gene: TRBJ2-1
d_gene: -

CDR3aa: CASSPSEGQSLYEQYF
CDR3nt: TGTGCCAGCAGCCCGTCCGAGGGACAATCACTTTACGAGCAGTACTTC
abundance: few
v_gene: TRBV7-7
j_gene: TRBJ2-7
d_gene: -

CDR3aa: CAIKEGGGGSRTDTQYF
CDR3nt: TGTGCCATCAAGGAGGGGGGTGGAGGTAGCCGAACAGATACGCAGTATTTT
abundance: -
v_gene: TRBV10-3
j_gene: TRBJ2-3
d_gene: -

CDR3aa: CSVGRGGGNTEAFF
CDR3nt: TGCAGCGTTGGGAGAGGGGGAGGGAACACTGAAGCTTTCTTT
abundance: -
v_gene: TRBV29-1
j_gene: TRBJ1-1
d_gene: -

CDR3aa: CSASGPLTPWPFF
CDR3nt: TGCAGTGCTAGTGGCCCGTTAACCCCCTGGCCGTTCTTC
abundance: -
v_gene: TRBV20-1
j_gene: TRBJ2-1
d_gene: -

CDR3aa: CASSELGTSGSYEQYF
CDR3nt: TGTGCCAGCAGTGAATTAGGTACTAGCGGATCCTACGAGCAGTACTTC
abundance: -
v_gene: TRBV25-1
j_gene: TRBJ2-7
d_gene: TRBD2

CDR3aa: CASSVGREVTDTQYF
CDR3nt: TGTGCCAGCAGCGTAGGGCGGGAGGTCACAGATACGCAGTATTTT
abundance: -
v_gene: TRBV9
j_gene: TRBJ2-3
d_gene: TRBD2

CDR3aa: CSARAGGGGGNEQFF
CDR3nt: TGCAGTGCTAGAGCTGGGGGGGGAGGGGGCAATGAGCAGTTCTTC
abundance: few
v_gene: TRBV20-1
j_gene: TRBJ2-1
d_gene: -

CDR3aa: CAISPSSYEQYF
CDR3nt: TGTGCCATCAGTCCCTCCTCCTACGAGCAGTACTTC
abundance: few
v_gene: TRBV10-3
j_gene: TRBJ2-7
d_gene: -

CDR3aa: CSAHERGEQYF
CDR3nt: TGCAGTGCCCACGAGAGGGGCGAGCAGTACTTC
abundance: -
v_gene: TRBV20-1
j_gene: TRBJ2-7
d_gene: -

CDR3aa: CASSLVGYRELFF
CDR3nt: TGTGCCAGCAGCTTAGTCGGCTACCGGGAGCTGTTTTTT
abundance: few
v_gene: TRBV11-2
j_gene: TRBJ2-2
d_gene: -